This T cell receptor (beta chain) was observed in a study of identical twins. One entry per CDR3 protein results from TCRdb running MiXCR on the 5' RACE reads. The sample includes 450,000 to 650,000 distinct CDR3 sequences, 9.5% to 10% of them seen just once. This CDR3 contains 14 residues. CDR1 and CDR2 (germline): DFQATT, SNEGSKA (reference sequence). V shed 2 bases and J shed 1 base, with 9 bases lying between them. Study conclusions and caveats: Cross-sectional statistical analysis, not tracking of the same donors, underpinned the conclusions.

On this clonotype itself: Its cognate antigen is unknown.

The same sample was also used in a study of yellow fever vaccine responses in identical twins. That source adds: Reports say the vaccine T cell response in twins looked partly convergent and partly personalized.

The origin of this receptor is a young woman in good health. Sequenced sample: PBMCs. This chain uses TRBV20-1 with TRBJ1-5; TRBD1 is a possible D gene (6 bases). As DNA, the CDR3 is TGCAGTGCTAGATTCGGGACAAGCAATCAGCCCCAGCATTTT. This codes for CSARFGTSNQPQHF.